The 25 T cell receptor beta chains below all came from one sample that was sequenced in a study of OX40 agonist ivuxolimab in advanced cancers. Produced via immunoSEQ multiplex PCR; TCRdb's table is partial and in-frame only. This table holds some 69,000 clones, 85% to 90% found once. This material consisted of CD4+ or CD8+ T cells sorted from blood, taken in a trial of the OX40 agonist ivuxolimab. The source is an adult with an advanced solid tumor such as melanoma, head and neck, liver or kidney cancer.

CDR3 loop: CASSLPDGLRVLTF. The CDR3 DNA sequence: TGTGCCAGCAGCTTACCCGACGGGCTCAGAGTCCTGACTTTC. V and J are TRBV7-2 and TRBJ2-6; the D is unclear. Trimming took 2 bases from V and 13 from J, leaving 15 bases between them. Germline V gene data show CDR1 as SGHTA and CDR2 as FQGNSA. The CDR3 has 14 amino acids.

V usage is TRBV6-5 and J usage is TRBJ2-2, with TRBD2 identical over 7 bases. The CDR3 consists of 14 residues. Germline V gene data show CDR1 as MNHEY and CDR2 as SVGAGI. V trimming: 9 bases; J trimming: 1 base; junction bases outside the gene matches: 5. CDR3 protein: CASGRGRNTGELFF. The CDR3 nucleotides are TGTGCCAGTGGGAGGGGTCGGAACACCGGGGAGCTGTTTTTT.

This chain links TRBV28 with TRBJ2-7; 8 bases match TRBD2. The CDR3 spans 15 residues. CDR1 and CDR2 (germline): MDHEN, SYDVKM. Trimming took 6 bases from V and 3 from J; bases not matched to a gene: 10. CDR3 residues: CASSRTLAVNYEQYF. CDR3 bases: TGTGCCAGCAGCCGTACACTAGCGGTGAACTACGAGCAGTACTTC.

This chain uses TRBV5-1 with TRBJ2-5; D might be TRBD1 or TRBD2, each matching 5 bases. From germline, CDR1 is SGHRS and CDR2 YFSETQ. Trimming took off 0 bases at V and 2 bases at J, with 14 bases between the two ends. This CDR3 region has 16 residues. The CDR3 sequence: CASSLVLGTAQETQYF. In nucleotides, the CDR3 is TGCGCCAGCAGCTTGGTACTCGGGACGGCTCAAGAGACCCAGTACTTC. The full variable domain, its missing parts supplied by reference TRBV5-1 and TRBJ2-5, is KAGVTQTPRYLIKTRGQQVTLSCSPISGHRSVSWYQQTPGQGLQFLFEYFSETQRNKGNFPGRFSGRQFSNSRSEMNVSTLELGDSALYLCASSLVLGTAQETQYFGPGTRLLVL.

With regard to this clone: The same CDR3 can be traced to other DNA sequences in this sample. This chain links TRBV11-2 with TRBJ1-1; D ambiguous. Per germline, CDR1 SGHAT and CDR2 FQNNGV. The CDR3 loop spans 14 amino acids. V was pared by 8 bases and J by 4 bases, with 17 bases between. The DNA for the CDR3 is TGTGCCAGCGCGCTCCTGGGGAGGAGCACTGAAGCTTTCTTT. Translation: CASALLGRSTEAFF.

This clone was picked up one time. The chain uses TRBV6-6 and TRBJ1-1, with D possibly TRBD1 on 5 matching bases. The CDR3 runs to 12 residues. V gave up 2 bases and J gave up 5 bases, with 6 bases separating them. Looked up from germline, CDR1 is MNHNY and CDR2 is SVGAGI (reference sequence). The CDR3 loop is CASSYGGTEAFF. Here the CDR3 DNA reads TGTGCCAGCAGTTACGGGGGAACTGAAGCTTTCTTT.

The V and J genes are TRBV6-5 and TRBJ1-5; D uncertain. The CDR3 sequence is 14 residues long. Germline-derived CDR1 and CDR2 are MNHEY and SVGAGI. The germline V and J ends were trimmed by 6 bases and 0 bases, with 9 bases remaining between them. This CDR3 is CASRRNLSNQPQHF. The CDR3 DNA sequence: TGTGCCAGCAGACGGAATCTTAGCAATCAGCCCCAGCATTTT.

The chain links TRBV7-9 to TRBJ2-1; a weak D match, TRBD2 (5 bases). V shed 5 bases and J shed 2 bases, with 10 bases lying between them. This CDR3 region has 14 residues. Germline V gene data show CDR1 as SEHNR and CDR2 as FQNEAQ (reference sequence). CDR3 region: CASSRDSTYNEQFF. In nucleotides, the CDR3 is TGTGCCAGCAGCCGGGATAGTACCTACAATGAGCAGTTCTTC.

The chain's CDR3 is CASNGRGNTGELFF. Written as DNA, the CDR3 is TGTGCCAGCAACGGGCGAGGGAACACCGGGGAGCTGTTTTTT. This rearrangement joins TRBV11-3 to TRBJ2-2; D is undetermined. The germline gives CDR1 SGHNT, CDR2 YENEEA. There are 14 residues in the CDR3. V gave up 7 bases and J gave up 1 base, with 10 bases separating them.

V gene TRBV11-2 combines with J gene TRBJ2-1; D gene uncertain. The CDR3 contains 18 residues. V was shortened by 1 base and J by 0 bases, with 16 bases between the two germline ends. The germline gives CDR1 SGHAT, CDR2 FQNNGV. In DNA form, the CDR3 reads TGTGCCAGCAGCTTAGTGCTAGGTGGACGAAGCTCCTACAATGAGCAGTTCTTC. This sequence encodes CASSLVLGGRSSYNEQFF.

This chain uses TRBV6-5 with TRBJ2-7; D is uncertain. CDR1 MNHEY and CDR2 SVGAGI come from the germline V gene. CDR3 length equals 13 residues. Between the trimmed V and J ends, which lost 5 bases and 0 bases, there was a span of 8 bases. CDR3 residues: CASSRVLSYEQYF. CDR3 in DNA: TGTGCCAGCAGTAGGGTCCTCTCCTACGAGCAGTACTTC.

V gene TRBV18 combines with J gene TRBJ1-2, with D perhaps matching TRBD1 (5 bases). Trimming stripped 3 bases from V and 4 bases from J, with 9 bases between. Germline V CDR1 and CDR2: KGHSH, LQKENI. The CDR3 loop spans 13 amino acids. In DNA form, the CDR3 reads TGTGCCAGCTCACCTGACAGTACCTATGGCTACACCTTC. Protein product: CASSPDSTYGYTF.

This clone was detected a few times. The chain combines TRBV13 with TRBJ2-3; 9 bases agree with TRBD1. CDR3 size: 17 residues. V lost 5 bases and J lost 3; bases outside the gene matches: 12. CDR1 is PRHDT, CDR2 FYEKMQ, per germline (reference sequence). CDR3 DNA: TGTGCCAGCAGCCAAGTTAAGGGACAGGGCTGGACAGATACGCAGTATTTT. This encodes CASSQVKGQGWTDTQYF.

This rearrangement joins TRBV18 to TRBJ2-5; 7 bases line up with TRBD1. This CDR3 contains 15 residues. Looked up from germline, CDR1 is KGHSH and CDR2 is LQKENI. Trimming took 6 bases from V and 1 from J; bases not matched to a gene: 8. The DNA for the CDR3 is TGTGCCAGCTCTGCTACAGGGGCCCGCCAAGAGACCCAGTACTTC. The encoded protein is CASSATGARQETQYF.

This rearrangement joins TRBV30 to TRBJ2-1; 9 nucleotides line up with TRBD2. V gave up 5 bases and J gave up 8 bases; unmatched junction bases: 10. The CDR3 sequence is 14 residues long. Germline CDR1 is GTSNPN and CDR2 is SVGIG (reference sequence). CDR3 DNA sequence: TGTGCCTGGGTGAGGGCTGGCGGGAGGGATGAGCAGTTCTTC. This encodes CAWVRAGGRDEQFF.

V usage is TRBV15 and J usage is TRBJ2-7; D ambiguous. Germline lookup yields CDR1 LNHNV and CDR2 YYDKDF (reference sequence). The ends were cut back, 3 bases at V and 3 bases at J, with 15 bases in the middle. CDR3 size: 15 residues. Here the CDR3 reads CATSRQRLTNYEQYF. In nucleotides, the CDR3 is TGTGCCACCAGCAGGCAACGGCTCACTAACTACGAGCAGTACTTC.

J is TRBJ2-7 and V is TRBV2; 11 nucleotides match TRBD2. Germline V gene lookup returns CDR1 SNHLY and CDR2 FYNNEI. CDR3 size: 15 residues. After removal of 6 bases from V and 4 bases from J, the junction contained 8 bases not matched to a gene. In nucleotides, the CDR3 is TGTGCCAGCAGGGGGGGACTAGCGGCCGGTTACGAGCAGTACTTC. Protein sequence: CASRGGLAAGYEQYF.

The chain has TRBV6-6 and TRBJ1-4; D is perhaps TRBD1 (6 bases). Germline V gene data show CDR1 as MNHNY and CDR2 as SVGAGI (reference sequence). The CDR3 has 13 residues. Trimming left V 6 bases short and J 8 bases short, with 13 bases between. CDR3 amino acids: CASRTDSFEKLFF. As DNA, the CDR3 is TGTGCCAGCAGAACGGACAGTTTCGAAAAACTGTTTTTT.

The J gene is TRBJ2-2, the V gene TRBV18; D ambiguous. Germline values: CDR1 KGHSH, CDR2 LQKENI. V was pared by 3 bases and J by 5 bases, with 7 bases between. The CDR3 contains 13 residues. The DNA of the CDR3 is TGTGCCAGCTCACCGATGAGGACCGGGGAGCTGTTTTTT. Protein: CASSPMRTGELFF.

The rearrangement uses TRBV5-1 and TRBJ1-1, with D perhaps TRBD1 (5 bases). V shed 4 bases and J shed 11 bases, with 12 bases lying between them. The germline V gene encodes CDR1 SGHRS and CDR2 YFSETQ. The CDR3 length is 11 residues. CDR3 loop: CASSATGRAFF. The CDR3 coding sequence is TGCGCCAGCAGCGCTACAGGTAGGGCTTTCTTT.

The chain recombines TRBV5-1 with TRBJ2-4; 7 nucleotides align to TRBD2. V was pared by 4 bases and J by 7 bases, with 11 bases of the junction left unmatched. Germline CDR1 SGHRS, CDR2 YFSETQ. The CDR3 sequence is 15 residues long. The CDR3 nucleotides read TGCGCCAGCAGCCTGGGGTCTAGCGGAAGGAACATTCAGTACTTC. Translated: CASSLGSSGRNIQYF.

This clone was seen just once. The chain links TRBV14 to TRBJ1-4, with a possible D match to TRBD1 (5 bases). The CDR3 has 14 residues. V was pared by 5 bases and J by 7 bases, with 14 bases between. From germline, CDR1 is SGHDN and CDR2 FVKESK. Here the CDR3 DNA reads TGTGCCAGCAGCGGGCTGGGGGTGGCTGAAAAACTGTTTTTT. Protein: CASSGLGVAEKLFF.

This sequence joins TRBV5-4 and TRBJ2-1; the match to TRBD1 covers 8 bases. This CDR3 spans 16 amino acids. Trimming took 4 bases from V and 0 from J; bases not matched to a gene: 6. Germline V gene sequence: CDR1 SGHNT, CDR2 YYREEE (reference sequence). Here the CDR3 reads CASSAGQGASYNEQFF. CDR3 nucleotides: TGTGCCAGCAGCGCCGGTCAGGGGGCCTCCTACAATGAGCAGTTCTTC. Variable domain in full (rest from reference TRBV5-4 and TRBJ2-1): ETGVTQSPTHLIKTRGQQVTLRCSSQSGHNTVSWYQQALGQGPQFIFQYYREEENGRGNFPPRFSGLQFPNYSSELNVNALELDDSALYLCASSAGQGASYNEQFFGPGTRLTVL.

J is TRBJ2-7 and V is TRBV5-1; TRBD2 is a possible D gene (7 bases). CDR1 is SGHRS and CDR2 is YFSETQ in the germline V gene. This CDR3 has 15 amino acids. V was trimmed by 4 bases and J by 0 bases, leaving 14 bases between them. The CDR3 DNA reads TGCGCCAGCAGCCAAACGGGGGGCACCTCCTACGAGCAGTACTTC. Translating gives CASSQTGGTSYEQYF.

This clone was seen once. This chain connects TRBV5-4 to TRBJ2-5; tentatively, D is TRBD1 (5 bases). The CDR3 is 15 residues long. With 0 bases removed from V and 1 base from J, the gap between germline ends came to 10 bases. Germline CDR1 and CDR2: SGHNT and YYREEE (reference sequence). Here the CDR3 reads CASSLAAGFQETQYF. CDR3 coding DNA: TGTGCCAGCAGCTTGGCAGCAGGGTTCCAAGAGACCCAGTACTTC.